Here is one TCR beta chain with its context. No antigen is known for it. Researchers prepared the TCRbeta library using unique molecular identifiers, the study reports. One entry per CDR3 protein, called by TCRdb with MiXCR from the PCR reads. The sample holds about 440,000 distinct CDR3 sequences; over 40% are singletons and the top ten take 27%. The sample originates from a study of T-cell reconstitution after alpha-beta-depleted transplantation in children. Study findings and constraints: T-cell counts and diversity at one year post-transplant came mainly from newly produced T cells.

The CDR3 consists of 15 residues. In germline, CDR1 is DFQATT, CDR2 SNEGSKA (reference sequence). The junction had 8 bases not matched to a gene; V was cut back by 4 bases and J by 2 bases. This TCR was sampled from a girl aged 2 to 9 with aplastic anemia, due to receive a stem cell transplant. Sample: PBMCs, taken before TCRalphabeta/CD19-depleted stem cell transplant. The chain recombines TRBV20-1 with TRBJ2-1; 7 bases align to TRBD2. The CDR3 is CSAIQRGKTYNEQFF. CDR3 DNA sequence: TGCAGTGCTATACAGCGGGGCAAGACCTACAATGAGCAGTTCTTC.